This TCR beta chain was found in a study of T cells after yellow fever vaccination. TCRdb re-called the 5' RACE reads with MiXCR, one entry per CDR3 protein. Among more than 350,000 distinct CDR3 sequences listed, approximately 10% were seen once. This clonotype was found a few times. Germline assignment: CDR1 MNHEY and CDR2 SVGEGT. V was shortened by 6 bases and J by 5 bases, with 10 bases between the two germline ends. The CDR3 is 13 amino acids. This chain links TRBV6-2 or TRBV6-3 with TRBJ2-2; D uncertain. The TCR comes from a man between 18 and 35 years old who received the YFV17D yellow fever vaccine. The material sequenced was PBMCs, taken on the day of the first yellow fever vaccination. CDR3 sequence: CASSHPWTGELFF. Here the CDR3 DNA reads TGTGCCAGCAGCCACCCTTGGACCGGGGAGCTGTTTTTT.